This is a list of T cell receptor beta chains from one sample in a study of cytomegalovirus exposure and HLA in healthy donors. Sequencing used immunoSEQ multiplex PCR; TCRdb keeps in-frame clones, though not all of them. This sample has approximately 50,000 clones; 81% occur once, and the top ten carry roughly 2.5%. The sequenced sample was PBMCs. Every receptor here comes from a boy between 5 and 17 years old in good health and CMV-seropositive. CDR3s include the opening cysteine and the closing phenylalanine or tryptophan. A D gene is named only where the DNA matches it firmly. Clone size is stated in some rows and not others, as once, few, many or a class when expanded.

abundance: -
j_gene: TRBJ2-7
v_gene: TRBV5-1
d_gene: -
CDR3nt: TGCGCCAGCAGCTGGTCAGGGATTCTTACCTACGAGCAGTACTTC
CDR3aa: CASSWSGILTYEQYF

abundance: -
j_gene: TRBJ1-1
v_gene: TRBV27
d_gene: -
CDR3nt: TGTGCCAGCAAGGTTGGACAAATGACTGAAGCTTTCTTT
CDR3aa: CASKVGQMTEAFF

abundance: -
j_gene: TRBJ2-3
v_gene: TRBV19
d_gene: TRBD1
CDR3nt: TGTGCCAGTAGCTGGGACAGGGTTAGCACAGATACGCAGTATTTT
CDR3aa: CASSWDRVSTDTQYF

abundance: once
j_gene: TRBJ2-4
v_gene: TRBV7-8
d_gene: -
CDR3nt: TGTGCCAGCAGCTCCCGCCTACCAATAGCCAAAAACATTCAGTACTTC
CDR3aa: CASSSRLPIAKNIQYF

abundance: once
j_gene: TRBJ1-1
v_gene: TRBV7-8
d_gene: -
CDR3nt: TGTGCCAGCAGCTTGAGGGAGACCTACGATGAAGCTTTCTTT
CDR3aa: CASSLRETYDEAFF

abundance: once
j_gene: TRBJ2-1
v_gene: TRBV29-1
d_gene: TRBD2
CDR3nt: TGCAGCGTTGAATCGGCTAGCGGGGGGGCATACAATGAGCAGTTCTTC
CDR3aa: CSVESASGGAYNEQFF

abundance: -
j_gene: TRBJ1-5
v_gene: TRBV10-3
d_gene: TRBD1
CDR3nt: TGTGCCATCAGTGAGTCTAGGACAGGCCATCAGCCCCAGCATTTT
CDR3aa: CAISESRTGHQPQHF

abundance: -
j_gene: TRBJ2-7
v_gene: TRBV27
d_gene: -
CDR3nt: TGTGCCAGCAGTTTACTGCAGCCCAGGAACGAGCAGTACTTC
CDR3aa: CASSLLQPRNEQYF

abundance: -
j_gene: TRBJ2-5
v_gene: TRBV5-5
d_gene: -
CDR3nt: TGTGCCAGCAGCTTAGGGGGAATCCAAGAGACCCAGTACTTC
CDR3aa: CASSLGGIQETQYF

abundance: -
j_gene: TRBJ1-2
v_gene: TRBV9
d_gene: -
CDR3nt: TGTGCCAGCAGCGGCGGCGGGGGAAACTATGGCTACACCTTC
CDR3aa: CASSGGGGNYGYTF

abundance: -
j_gene: TRBJ1-3
v_gene: TRBV6-1
d_gene: -
CDR3nt: TGTGCCAGTCTTGGAAACACCATATATTTT
CDR3aa: CASLGNTIYF

abundance: -
j_gene: TRBJ2-5
v_gene: TRBV5-6
d_gene: TRBD1
CDR3nt: TGTGCCAGCAGCCGCAGGGGGTGGGAGACCCAGTACTTC
CDR3aa: CASSRRGWETQYF

abundance: -
j_gene: TRBJ2-7
v_gene: TRBV7-2
d_gene: -
CDR3nt: TGTGCCAGCAGCTACCCGGGACTGGGGCAATACGAGCAGTACTTC
CDR3aa: CASSYPGLGQYEQYF

abundance: few
j_gene: TRBJ1-5
v_gene: TRBV25-1
d_gene: -
CDR3nt: TGTGCCAGCAGCGGGGGGATGGACAGAGACAGCAATCAGCCCCAGCATTTT
CDR3aa: CASSGGMDRDSNQPQHF

abundance: -
j_gene: TRBJ2-1
v_gene: TRBV4-1
d_gene: -
CDR3nt: TGCGCCAGCAGCCGCCCGGGACAAAGAGCACCCAATGAGCAGTTCTTC
CDR3aa: CASSRPGQRAPNEQFF

abundance: -
j_gene: TRBJ2-1
v_gene: TRBV7-9
d_gene: TRBD2
CDR3nt: TGTGCCAGCAGCTTAATCCTAGCGGGGGCTGAGCAGTTCTTC
CDR3aa: CASSLILAGAEQFF

abundance: -
j_gene: TRBJ2-3
v_gene: TRBV7-2
d_gene: -
CDR3nt: TGTGCCAGCAGCCGCTTCAGAGATACGCAGTATTTT
CDR3aa: CASSRFRDTQYF

abundance: -
j_gene: TRBJ2-5
v_gene: TRBV18
d_gene: -
CDR3nt: TGTGCCAGCTCACCACCCTTAGGGAGGGAGACCCAGTACTTC
CDR3aa: CASSPPLGRETQYF

abundance: -
j_gene: TRBJ1-5
v_gene: TRBV15
d_gene: -
CDR3nt: TGTGCCACCAGCAGAGAACAGACGTATAGCAATCAGCCCCAGCATTTT
CDR3aa: CATSREQTYSNQPQHF

abundance: -
j_gene: TRBJ2-2
v_gene: TRBV9
d_gene: TRBD2
CDR3nt: TGTGCCAGCAGCGGGTCCGGGACTAGCGACGGGGAGCTGTTTTTT
CDR3aa: CASSGSGTSDGELFF

abundance: -
j_gene: TRBJ2-7
v_gene: TRBV27
d_gene: -
CDR3nt: TGTGCCAGCAGTCCCACCCGGACGGGAATAGGAACCTACGAGCAGTACTTC
CDR3aa: CASSPTRTGIGTYEQYF

abundance: -
j_gene: TRBJ2-2
v_gene: TRBV6-4
d_gene: -
CDR3nt: TGTGCCAGCAGACGGACACTATCCGGGGAGCTGTTTTTT
CDR3aa: CASRRTLSGELFF

abundance: -
j_gene: TRBJ2-7
v_gene: TRBV5-4
d_gene: -
CDR3nt: TGTGCCAGTGCCCCCGGGGGTCATTCGTACGAGCAGTACTTC
CDR3aa: CASAPGGHSYEQYF

abundance: few
j_gene: TRBJ1-1
v_gene: TRBV4-1
d_gene: -
CDR3nt: TGCGCCAGCAGCCAAGTGGGGCCCTTGAACACTGAAGCTTTCTTT
CDR3aa: CASSQVGPLNTEAFF

abundance: -
j_gene: TRBJ1-2
v_gene: TRBV27
d_gene: -
CDR3nt: TGTGCCAGCAGTCCGGGACTTTACCCGACGTCCTATGGCTACACCTTC
CDR3aa: CASSPGLYPTSYGYTF

abundance: -
j_gene: TRBJ2-3
v_gene: TRBV6-6
d_gene: -
CDR3nt: TGTGCTACGAGGTCTAGCACAGATACGCAGTATTTT
CDR3aa: CATRSSTDTQYF

abundance: -
j_gene: TRBJ1-2
v_gene: TRBV29-1
d_gene: -
CDR3nt: TGCAGCGTTGAGGAGGAAGGCCGCTATGGCTACACCTTC
CDR3aa: CSVEEEGRYGYTF

abundance: -
j_gene: TRBJ2-1
v_gene: TRBV5-1
d_gene: TRBD2
CDR3nt: TGCGCCAGCCAGGCTAGCGGGGGATACAATGAGCAGTTCTTC
CDR3aa: CASQASGGYNEQFF

abundance: few
j_gene: TRBJ1-5
v_gene: TRBV6-1
d_gene: -
CDR3nt: TGTGCCAGCAGTAACGCGGGGGGATCGGGTCAGCCCCAGCATTTT
CDR3aa: CASSNAGGSGQPQHF

abundance: once
j_gene: TRBJ2-3
v_gene: TRBV7-6
d_gene: TRBD1
CDR3nt: TGTGCCAGCAGCTTAATCGGACAGGGCGCAGATACGCAGTATTTT
CDR3aa: CASSLIGQGADTQYF

abundance: -
j_gene: TRBJ1-1
v_gene: TRBV19
d_gene: TRBD1
CDR3nt: TGTGCCAGTAGACCAGACAGGGGTTTACGGACAGCTTTCTTT
CDR3aa: CASRPDRGLRTAFF

abundance: -
j_gene: TRBJ1-1
v_gene: TRBV5-1
d_gene: -
CDR3nt: TGCGCCAGCAGCCGCGAAGCCTTGAACACTGAAGCTTTCTTT
CDR3aa: CASSREALNTEAFF

abundance: once
j_gene: TRBJ2-5
v_gene: TRBV7-7
d_gene: TRBD1
CDR3nt: TGTGCTAGCAGCCCCGGGACAGGGGGAGAGACCCAGTACTTC
CDR3aa: CASSPGTGGETQYF

abundance: -
j_gene: TRBJ1-1
v_gene: TRBV7-2
d_gene: -
CDR3nt: TGTGCCAGCAGCTTTCGGGGGGTCTTTAACACTGAAGCTTTCTTT
CDR3aa: CASSFRGVFNTEAFF

abundance: -
j_gene: TRBJ1-1
v_gene: TRBV25-1
d_gene: -
CDR3nt: TGTGCCAGCAGTCCCCGTGGGGGGGTCTCCGCTTTCTTT
CDR3aa: CASSPRGGVSAFF

abundance: once
j_gene: TRBJ1-5
v_gene: TRBV6-5
d_gene: -
CDR3nt: TGTGCCAGCAGACGGACAGTTGCCCAGCCCCAGCATTTT
CDR3aa: CASRRTVAQPQHF

abundance: -
j_gene: TRBJ2-7
v_gene: TRBV5-4
d_gene: -
CDR3nt: TGTGCCAGCAGCGGGGGCTGGGGAGGGGGAGCCTACGAGCAGTACTTC
CDR3aa: CASSGGWGGGAYEQYF

abundance: -
j_gene: TRBJ2-7
v_gene: TRBV6-5
d_gene: TRBD2
CDR3nt: TGTGCCAGCAGTCCCCTAGCGGGGACCTCCTACGAGCAGTACTTC
CDR3aa: CASSPLAGTSYEQYF

abundance: -
j_gene: TRBJ1-4
v_gene: TRBV12-5
d_gene: -
CDR3nt: TGTGCTAGTGGTTTCAGAGGGCCCGCTAATGAAAAACTGTTTTTT
CDR3aa: CASGFRGPANEKLFF

abundance: -
j_gene: TRBJ2-1
v_gene: TRBV7-9
d_gene: TRBD2
CDR3nt: TGTGCCAGCAGACCCTTAAGCGGGGGGGCCTTTCTGATCTTC
CDR3aa: CASRPLSGGAFLIF

abundance: -
j_gene: TRBJ2-5
v_gene: TRBV11-2
d_gene: TRBD1
CDR3nt: TGTGCCAGCAGCTCCTACAGGGGGATACAAGAGACCCAGTACTTC
CDR3aa: CASSSYRGIQETQYF

abundance: -
j_gene: TRBJ1-1
v_gene: TRBV12-5
d_gene: -
CDR3nt: TGTGCTAGTAATAGGGACATGAACACTGAAGCTTTCTTT
CDR3aa: CASNRDMNTEAFF

abundance: -
j_gene: TRBJ2-3
v_gene: TRBV7-3
d_gene: TRBD2
CDR3nt: TGTGCCAGCAGCCCTTCCCCTTTGGCGGGGGGGACAGATACGCAGTATTTT
CDR3aa: CASSPSPLAGGTDTQYF

abundance: -
j_gene: TRBJ2-7
v_gene: TRBV7-3
d_gene: TRBD2
CDR3nt: TGTGCCAGCAGCCTGCTAGCGGGGGCGTACGAGCAGTACTTC
CDR3aa: CASSLLAGAYEQYF

abundance: -
j_gene: TRBJ1-1
v_gene: TRBV7-3
d_gene: TRBD1
CDR3nt: TGTGCCAGCAGCAGGGACAGGGGAAACACTGAAGCTTTCTTT
CDR3aa: CASSRDRGNTEAFF

abundance: -
j_gene: TRBJ2-3
v_gene: TRBV5-5
d_gene: TRBD1
CDR3nt: TGTGCCAGCAGCTCGGGACAGGGGTTTGATACGCAGTATTTT
CDR3aa: CASSSGQGFDTQYF

abundance: -
j_gene: TRBJ1-1
v_gene: TRBV28
d_gene: -
CDR3nt: TGTGCCAGCAAAGAGGGAAGCCCCACTGAAGCTTTCTTT
CDR3aa: CASKEGSPTEAFF

abundance: -
j_gene: TRBJ1-1
v_gene: TRBV11-2
d_gene: TRBD1
CDR3nt: TGTGCCAGCAGCTGGGCGGGACAGAGTGCTTTCTTT
CDR3aa: CASSWAGQSAFF

abundance: -
j_gene: TRBJ2-7
v_gene: TRBV13
d_gene: TRBD1
CDR3nt: TGTGCCAGCAGCTTAAGACCGGGACAGGGTGCCGAGCAGTACTTC
CDR3aa: CASSLRPGQGAEQYF

abundance: -
j_gene: TRBJ1-5
v_gene: TRBV5-8
d_gene: -
CDR3nt: TGTGCCAGCAGCTTGTACCGGGAAAGCAATCAGCCCCAGCATTTT
CDR3aa: CASSLYRESNQPQHF

abundance: -
j_gene: TRBJ2-7
v_gene: TRBV6-5
d_gene: -
CDR3nt: TGTGCCAGCAGTTACCGGTTCTCCTACGAGCAGTACTTC
CDR3aa: CASSYRFSYEQYF

abundance: few
j_gene: TRBJ1-4
v_gene: TRBV5-5
d_gene: -
CDR3nt: TGTGCCAGCAGCTTGTGGGGGGGTGAAAAACTGTTTTTT
CDR3aa: CASSLWGGEKLFF

abundance: -
j_gene: TRBJ2-5
v_gene: TRBV29-1
d_gene: -
CDR3nt: TGCAGCGTTGAAGATACCGGGTTAGGGGTGCAGTACTTC
CDR3aa: CSVEDTGLGVQYF

abundance: -
j_gene: TRBJ2-7
v_gene: TRBV6-1
d_gene: -
CDR3nt: TGTGCCAGCAGTGAGAGGACAGAGCAGTACTTC
CDR3aa: CASSERTEQYF

abundance: -
j_gene: TRBJ2-7
v_gene: TRBV6-5
d_gene: TRBD1
CDR3nt: TGTGCCAGCAGAGCAGGGGGCCATCCCTACGAGCAGTACTTC
CDR3aa: CASRAGGHPYEQYF

abundance: -
j_gene: TRBJ2-7
v_gene: TRBV7-3
d_gene: TRBD1
CDR3nt: TGTGCCAGCAGCTTGACAGGGGGCGGAGGCGAGCAGTACTTC
CDR3aa: CASSLTGGGGEQYF

abundance: -
j_gene: TRBJ2-3
v_gene: TRBV20-1
d_gene: -
CDR3nt: TGCAGTGCTCATTTTACAGATACGCAGTATTTT
CDR3aa: CSAHFTDTQYF

abundance: -
j_gene: TRBJ2-7
v_gene: TRBV15
d_gene: -
CDR3nt: TGTGCCACCAGCCCAAGACAGGGAGGCGTATACGAGCAGTACTTC
CDR3aa: CATSPRQGGVYEQYF

abundance: few
j_gene: TRBJ2-7
v_gene: TRBV11-2
d_gene: -
CDR3nt: TGTGCCAGCAGCCGCCCGGACTTTCCCTACGAGCAGTACTTC
CDR3aa: CASSRPDFPYEQYF

abundance: -
j_gene: TRBJ1-5
v_gene: TRBV27
d_gene: -
CDR3nt: TGTGCCAGCAGTAACAATTTATGGCCCCAGCATTTT
CDR3aa: CASSNNLWPQHF